Given below is one T cell receptor beta chain in context. This sample is drawn from a study of CXCR3-negative and CXCR3-positive naive CD8 T cells. CD45RO-CCR7+CD27+CD95- expression identified naive CD8+ T cells. CDR1 is SEHNR, CDR2 FQNEAQ, per germline (reference sequence). This CDR3 is built from 13 residues. Through 5' RACE with UMI labels, the TRB cDNA libraries were prepared. Reprocessing the 5' RACE reads, TCRdb reports a single entry for every CDR3 protein and omits DNA. The sample data list 130,000 or so distinct CDR3 sequences. Input material: naive CXCR3- CD8+ T cells from blood. Noted subset: CD45RO-CCR7+CD27+CD95- naive CD8+ T cells lacking CXCR3 (TNR3-). The receptor's source is a human donor in good health. Some clones in this sample may be carry-over from other donors' samples. The chain is built from TRBV7-9 and TRBJ2-7; TCRdb calls TRBD1, which cannot be checked without DNA. Here the CDR3 reads CASSFLGADEQYF. Filled out from reference TRBV7-9 and TRBJ2-7, the complete variable domain reads DTGVSQNPRHKITKRGQNVTFRCDPISEHNRLYWYRQTLGQGPEFLTYFQNEAQLEKSRLLSDRFSAERPKGSFSTLEIQRTEQGDSAMYLCASSFLGADEQYFGPGTRLTVT.